This TCR beta chain was observed in a study of blood T cell repertoires in COVID-19. The protocol was immunoSEQ multiplex PCR, while the TCRdb copy is restricted to in-frame clones and leaves out a portion. The sample has 350,000 to 550,000 clones, around 91% seen once. This clone was detected once. CDR3 length equals 14 residues. The germline CDR1 and CDR2 sequences are SGHRS and YFSETQ. Trimming cost V 2 bases and J 0 bases, with 9 bases left between them. This sequence joins TRBV5-1 and TRBJ2-7, with D tentatively TRBD1 (5 bases). The sequencing sample was made of PBMCs or T cells enriched from blood (not recorded which). The sequence was collected from a man between 25 and 39 years old who had recovered from COVID-19. The CDR3 region has the DNA TGCGCCAGCAGCTTTGGGGCAGGCTCCTACGAGCAGTACTTC. It is translated as CASSFGAGSYEQYF.